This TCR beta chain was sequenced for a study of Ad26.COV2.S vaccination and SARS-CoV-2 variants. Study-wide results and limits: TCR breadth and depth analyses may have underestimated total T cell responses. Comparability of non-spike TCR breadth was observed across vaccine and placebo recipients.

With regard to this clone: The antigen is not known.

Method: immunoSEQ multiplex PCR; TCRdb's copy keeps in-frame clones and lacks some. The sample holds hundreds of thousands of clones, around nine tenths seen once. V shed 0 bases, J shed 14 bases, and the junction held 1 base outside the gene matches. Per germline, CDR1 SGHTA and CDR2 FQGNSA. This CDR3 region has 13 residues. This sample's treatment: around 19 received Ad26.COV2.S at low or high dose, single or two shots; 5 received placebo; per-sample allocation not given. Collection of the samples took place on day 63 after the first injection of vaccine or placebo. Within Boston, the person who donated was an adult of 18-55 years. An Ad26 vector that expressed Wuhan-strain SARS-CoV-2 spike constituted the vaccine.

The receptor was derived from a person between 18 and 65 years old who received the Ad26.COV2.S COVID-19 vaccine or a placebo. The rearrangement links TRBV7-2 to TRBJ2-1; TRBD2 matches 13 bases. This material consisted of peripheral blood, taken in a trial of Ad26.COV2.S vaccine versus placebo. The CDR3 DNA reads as TGTGCCAGCAGCTTAGCGGGACTAGCGGGGAAGTTCTTC. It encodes CASSLAGLAGKFF.